Below, 5 T cell receptor beta chains from the same sample are listed, as sequenced in a study of control samples from healthy donors and cancer patients. Assay: immunoSEQ multiplex PCR; the TCRdb copy retains only in-frame clones and omits some. This table holds 150,000 to 200,000 clones, approximately 95% found once. Sequenced material: blood. These receptors were obtained from a young man in good health.

This clone has only one observation. The chain is built from TRBV5-1 and TRBJ2-6; D not certain. The germline CDR1 and CDR2 sequences are SGHRS and YFSETQ. The germline V and J ends were trimmed by 0 bases and 3 bases, with 4 bases remaining between them. The CDR3 runs to 14 residues. The CDR3: CASSLGVGANVLTF. DNA for the CDR3: TGCGCCAGCAGCTTGGGGGTTGGGGCCAACGTCCTGACTTTC.

This clone was recorded only once. The rearrangement joins TRBV6-5 to TRBJ1-1; tentative D call: TRBD1 (5 bases). CDR1 and CDR2 from the germline V gene are MNHEY and SVGAGI. V was cut by 6 bases and J by 5 bases, with 19 bases left in between. The CDR3 extends over 15 amino acids. CDR3 coding DNA: TGTGCCAGCAGGACGGTCGGTGGGGCGTCTACTGAAGCTTTCTTT. This codes for CASRTVGGASTEAFF.

V usage is TRBV11-3 and J usage is TRBJ2-3; D unclear. The germline CDR1 and CDR2 sequences are SGHNT and YENEEA. V gave up 2 bases and J gave up 6 bases, with 12 bases separating them. CDR3 size: 14 residues. This CDR3 reads CASSLFSDSDTQYF. The CDR3 bases are TGTGCCAGCAGCTTATTTTCCGACTCGGATACGCAGTATTTT.

The rearrangement joins TRBV4-2 to TRBJ2-1, with 11 bases that match TRBD2. With V trimmed by 4 bases and J by 6 bases, 11 bases remained unmatched. The CDR3 runs to 17 residues. Germline loops: CDR1 LGHNA, CDR2 YNFKEQ. CDR3 nucleotide sequence: TGTGCCAGCAGCCCTATCCTTCCGGGACTAGCGGTCAATGAGCAGTTCTTC. It yields the protein CASSPILPGLAVNEQFF.

As for this clone: At one end, the junction sequence differs from germline, possibly due to a read error. V and J are TRBV12-3 or TRBV12-4 and TRBJ1-3; D gene uncertain. The CDR3 runs to 11 residues. The CDR3 reads CASGFMNTIYF. CDR3 nucleotide sequence: TGTGCCAGCGGTTTTATGAACACCATATATTTT.